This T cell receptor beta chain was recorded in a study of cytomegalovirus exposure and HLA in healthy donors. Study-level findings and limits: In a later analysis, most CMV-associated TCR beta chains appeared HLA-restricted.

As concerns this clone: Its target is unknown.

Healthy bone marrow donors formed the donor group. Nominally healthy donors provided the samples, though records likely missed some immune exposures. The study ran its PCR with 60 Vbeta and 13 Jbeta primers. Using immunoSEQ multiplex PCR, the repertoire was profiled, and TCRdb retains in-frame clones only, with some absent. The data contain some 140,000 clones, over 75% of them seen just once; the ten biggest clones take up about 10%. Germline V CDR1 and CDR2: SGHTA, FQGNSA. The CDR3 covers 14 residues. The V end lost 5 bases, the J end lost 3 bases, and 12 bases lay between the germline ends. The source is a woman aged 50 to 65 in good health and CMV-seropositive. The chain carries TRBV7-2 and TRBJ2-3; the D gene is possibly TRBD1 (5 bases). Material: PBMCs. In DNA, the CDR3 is TGTGCCAGCAGCCCCGATACAGGTACAGATACGCAGTATTTT. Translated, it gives CASSPDTGTDTQYF.